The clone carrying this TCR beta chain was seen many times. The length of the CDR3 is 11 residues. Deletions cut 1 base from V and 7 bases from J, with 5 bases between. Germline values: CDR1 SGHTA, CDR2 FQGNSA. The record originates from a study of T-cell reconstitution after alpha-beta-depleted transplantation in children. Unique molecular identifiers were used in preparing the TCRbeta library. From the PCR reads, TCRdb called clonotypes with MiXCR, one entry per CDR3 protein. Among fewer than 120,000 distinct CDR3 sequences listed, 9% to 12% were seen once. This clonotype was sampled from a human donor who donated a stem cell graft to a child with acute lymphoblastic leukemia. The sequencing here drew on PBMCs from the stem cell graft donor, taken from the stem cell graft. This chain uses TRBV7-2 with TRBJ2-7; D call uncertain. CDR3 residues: CASSLGREQYF. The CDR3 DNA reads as TGTGCCAGCAGCTTAGGGAGAGAGCAGTACTTC.